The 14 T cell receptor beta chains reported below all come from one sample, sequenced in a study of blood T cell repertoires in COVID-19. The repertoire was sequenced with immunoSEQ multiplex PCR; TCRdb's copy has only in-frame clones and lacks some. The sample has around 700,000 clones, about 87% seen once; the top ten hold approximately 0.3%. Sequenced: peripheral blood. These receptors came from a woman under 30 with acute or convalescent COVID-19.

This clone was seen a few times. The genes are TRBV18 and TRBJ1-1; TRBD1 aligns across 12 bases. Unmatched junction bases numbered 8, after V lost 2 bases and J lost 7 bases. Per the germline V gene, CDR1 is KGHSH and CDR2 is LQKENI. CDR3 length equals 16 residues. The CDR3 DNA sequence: TGTGCCAGCTCACCAGGGACAGGGGGCGCGGGGGTTGAAGCTTTCTTT. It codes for CASSPGTGGAGVEAFF.

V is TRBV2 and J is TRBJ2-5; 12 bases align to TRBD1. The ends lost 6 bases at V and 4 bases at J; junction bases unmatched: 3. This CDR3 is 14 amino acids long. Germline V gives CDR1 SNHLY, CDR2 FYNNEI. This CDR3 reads CASRRDRGLETQYF. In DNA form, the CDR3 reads TGTGCCAGCAGACGGGACAGGGGGCTAGAGACCCAGTACTTC.

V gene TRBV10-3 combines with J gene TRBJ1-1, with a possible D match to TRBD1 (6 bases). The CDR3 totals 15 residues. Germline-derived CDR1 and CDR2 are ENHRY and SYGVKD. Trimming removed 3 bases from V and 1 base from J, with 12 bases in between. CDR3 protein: CAISEDRSTNTEAFF. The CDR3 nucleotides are TGTGCCATCAGTGAAGACAGGTCAACGAACACTGAAGCTTTCTTT.

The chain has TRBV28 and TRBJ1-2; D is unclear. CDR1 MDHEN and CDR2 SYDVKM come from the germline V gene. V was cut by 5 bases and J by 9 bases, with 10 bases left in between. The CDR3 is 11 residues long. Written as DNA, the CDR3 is TGTGCCAGCAGTGGAGGGTTTCGCTACACCTTC. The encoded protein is CASSGGFRYTF.

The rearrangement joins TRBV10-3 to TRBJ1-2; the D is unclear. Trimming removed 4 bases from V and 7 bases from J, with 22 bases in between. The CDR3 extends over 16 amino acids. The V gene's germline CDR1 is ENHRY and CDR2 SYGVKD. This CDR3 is CAISGRQDQIEGGYTF. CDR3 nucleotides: TGTGCCATCAGTGGCCGCCAGGATCAAATAGAGGGTGGCTACACCTTC.

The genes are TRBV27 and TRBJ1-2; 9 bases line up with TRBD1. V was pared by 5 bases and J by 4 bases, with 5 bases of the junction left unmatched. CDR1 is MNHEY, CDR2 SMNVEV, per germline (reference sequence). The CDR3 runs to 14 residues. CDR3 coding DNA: TGTGCCAGCAGTACCGGGACAGGGTTCTATGGCTACACCTTC. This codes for CASSTGTGFYGYTF.

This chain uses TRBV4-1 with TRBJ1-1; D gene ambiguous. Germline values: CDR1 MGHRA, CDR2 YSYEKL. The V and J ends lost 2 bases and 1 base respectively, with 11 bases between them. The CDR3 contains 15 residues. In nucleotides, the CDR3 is TGCGCCAGCAGCCAATCGGGGATGGGGAACACTGAAGCTTTCTTT. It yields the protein CASSQSGMGNTEAFF.

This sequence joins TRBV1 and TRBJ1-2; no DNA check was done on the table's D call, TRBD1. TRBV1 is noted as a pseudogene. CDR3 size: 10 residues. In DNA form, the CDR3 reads TGCACCAGCAGCCAACACACAGACACCTTC. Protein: CTSSQHTDTF.

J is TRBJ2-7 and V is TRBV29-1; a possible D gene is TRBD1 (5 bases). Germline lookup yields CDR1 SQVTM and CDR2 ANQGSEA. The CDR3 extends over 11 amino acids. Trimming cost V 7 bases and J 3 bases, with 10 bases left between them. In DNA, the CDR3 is TGCAGCGCCATCAGGGACTACGAGCAGTACTTC. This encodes CSAIRDYEQYF.

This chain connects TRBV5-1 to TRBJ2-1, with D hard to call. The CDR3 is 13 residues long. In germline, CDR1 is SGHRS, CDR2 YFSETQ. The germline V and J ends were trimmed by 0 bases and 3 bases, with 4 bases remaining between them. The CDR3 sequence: CASSLASYNEQFF. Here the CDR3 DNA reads TGCGCCAGCAGCTTGGCCAGCTACAATGAGCAGTTCTTC.

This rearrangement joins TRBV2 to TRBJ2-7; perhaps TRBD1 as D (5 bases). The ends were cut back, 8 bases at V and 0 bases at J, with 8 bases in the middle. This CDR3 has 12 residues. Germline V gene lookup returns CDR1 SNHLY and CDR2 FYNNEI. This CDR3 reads CASLGDSYEQYF. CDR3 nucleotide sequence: TGTGCCAGCTTAGGGGACTCCTACGAGCAGTACTTC.

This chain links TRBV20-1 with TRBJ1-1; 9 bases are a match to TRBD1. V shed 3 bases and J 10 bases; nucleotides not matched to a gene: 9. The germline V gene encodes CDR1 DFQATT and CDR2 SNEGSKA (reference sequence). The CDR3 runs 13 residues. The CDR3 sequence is CSASSRDRVGAFF. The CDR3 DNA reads TGCAGTGCTAGTAGCCGGGACAGGGTGGGAGCTTTCTTT.

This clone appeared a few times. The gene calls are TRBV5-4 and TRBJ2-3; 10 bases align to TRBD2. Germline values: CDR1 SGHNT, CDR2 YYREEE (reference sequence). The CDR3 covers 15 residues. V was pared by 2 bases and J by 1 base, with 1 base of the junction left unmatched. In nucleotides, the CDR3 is TGTGCCAGCAGCTTAGGACTAGCGGGCACAGATACGCAGTATTTT. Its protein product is CASSLGLAGTDTQYF. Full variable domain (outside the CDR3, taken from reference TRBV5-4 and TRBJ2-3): ETGVTQSPTHLIKTRGQQVTLRCSSQSGHNTVSWYQQALGQGPQFIFQYYREEENGRGNFPPRFSGLQFPNYSSELNVNALELDDSALYLCASSLGLAGTDTQYFGPGTRLTVL.

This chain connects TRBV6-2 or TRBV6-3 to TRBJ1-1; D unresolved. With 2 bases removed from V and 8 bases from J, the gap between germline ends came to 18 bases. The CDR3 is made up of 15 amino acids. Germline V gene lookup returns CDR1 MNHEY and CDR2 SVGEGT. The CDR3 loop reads CASSYDGDHRAEAFF. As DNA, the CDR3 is TGTGCCAGCAGTTACGACGGGGATCACCGGGCGGAAGCTTTCTTT.